A single sample is the source of the 14 T cell receptor beta chains below, sequenced in a study of control samples from healthy donors and cancer patients. TCRdb's table, derived via immunoSEQ multiplex PCR, lists solely in-frame clones and lacks some. In the table there are around 170,000 clones, almost 90% of which are singletons. Sequencing was done on a sample of blood. The receptors derive from a woman aged 45-65 years in good health.

The chain is built from TRBV20-1 and TRBJ1-5; D remains ambiguous. Looked up from germline, CDR1 is DFQATT and CDR2 is SNEGSKA (reference sequence). V lost 3 bases to trimming and J lost 3 bases, with 9 bases between them. The CDR3 sequence is 13 residues long. CDR3 region: CSASGVLNQPQHF. The CDR3 DNA reads as TGCAGTGCTAGTGGGGTACTCAATCAGCCCCAGCATTTT.

The DNA of the CDR3 is TGTGCCTGGAGTCTACAGACCGGGGAGCTGTTTTTT. It yields the protein CAWSLQTGELFF. The chain links TRBV30 to TRBJ2-2; D is unresolved. V was clipped by 2 bases and J by 5 bases, with 6 bases between them. Per germline, CDR1 GTSNPN and CDR2 SVGIG (reference sequence). The CDR3 consists of 12 residues.

The chain combines TRBV9 with TRBJ2-2, with 8 bases identical to TRBD2. Germline assignment: CDR1 SGDLS and CDR2 YYNGEE. V lost 4 bases and J lost 7; bases outside the gene matches: 18. The CDR3 is made up of 18 amino acids. This CDR3 is CASSLTPTSGSSSGELFF. CDR3 sequence (DNA): TGTGCCAGCAGCCTAACCCCTACCAGCGGGAGTAGCAGCGGGGAGCTGTTTTTT.

This clone was observed a single time. This specimen includes other DNA sequences encoding the same CDR3. The J gene is TRBJ2-2, the V gene TRBV27; the D gene is possibly TRBD1 (6 bases). This CDR3 has 16 residues. Germline V gene lookup returns CDR1 MNHEY and CDR2 SMNVEV (reference sequence). With 6 bases removed from V and 1 base from J, the gap between germline ends came to 15 bases. CDR3 in DNA: TGTGCCAGCAGCAATAACAGGGCGCTGAACACCGGGGAGCTGTTTTTT. It is translated as CASSNNRALNTGELFF.

As DNA, the CDR3 is TGTGCCAGCAGTTTGGGTCCCCCAGATACGCAGTATTTT. It is translated as CASSLGPPDTQYF. The chain carries TRBV12-3 or TRBV12-4 and TRBJ2-3; D ambiguous. V gave up 3 bases and J gave up 4 bases, with 8 bases separating them. The CDR3 runs to 13 residues.

The rearrangement uses TRBV21-1 and TRBJ1-2; TRBD1 reflects the table's D call only, with no check against the DNA. TRBV21-1 is designated a pseudogene. The CDR3 is made up of 15 amino acids. The CDR3 DNA follows: TGTGCCAGCATCCCACCTGGACAGGGGAACTATGGCTACACCTTC. This codes for CASIPPGQGNYGYTF.

The chain carries TRBV9 and TRBJ2-3; the D call may be TRBD1 or TRBD2 (5 bases each). The CDR3 has 16 residues. In germline, CDR1 is SGDLS, CDR2 YYNGEE. The V end lost 5 bases, the J end lost 2 bases, and 18 bases lay between the germline ends. CDR3 sequence reads: CASSAFGADSTDTQYF. The CDR3 DNA follows: TGTGCCAGCAGTGCCTTCGGGGCTGATTCCACAGATACGCAGTATTTT.

This chain links TRBV28 with TRBJ1-2; D gene unclear. The CDR3 is made up of 11 amino acids. Trimming shortened V by 5 bases and J by 4 bases, and 5 bases separated the two germline ends. The germline V gene has CDR1 MDHEN and CDR2 SYDVKM. The CDR3 spells CASSPSYGYTF. CDR3 nucleotides: TGTGCCAGCAGTCCCTCCTATGGCTACACCTTC.

This chain connects TRBV27 to TRBJ2-7, with a tentative D call TRBD1 (5 bases). This CDR3 region has 14 residues. V lost 4 bases and J lost 6, with 16 bases in between. Germline CDR1 and CDR2: MNHEY and SMNVEV (reference sequence). The CDR3 loop is CASSSREKGLEQYF. Written as DNA, the CDR3 is TGTGCCAGCAGTTCCAGGGAAAAGGGCCTCGAGCAGTACTTC.

The gene calls are TRBV4-3 and TRBJ2-4; D uncertain. In germline, CDR1 is LGHNA, CDR2 YSLEER. V was cut by 2 bases and J by 1 base, with 6 bases left in between. The CDR3 contains 14 residues. Here the CDR3 DNA reads TGCGCCAGCAGCCAACTCGGCGCCAAAAACATTCAGTACTTC. Translated: CASSQLGAKNIQYF.

V and J are TRBV28 and TRBJ2-3; D is ambiguous. The germline V and J ends were trimmed by 3 bases and 3 bases, with 13 bases remaining between them. Germline values: CDR1 MDHEN, CDR2 SYDVKM. The CDR3 is 15 residues long. The CDR3 region has the DNA TGTGCCAGCAGTTTGGACCCAACGCGGACAGATACGCAGTATTTT. Its translation: CASSLDPTRTDTQYF.

This sequence joins TRBV28 and TRBJ1-1; D is undetermined. Germline CDR1 is MDHEN and CDR2 is SYDVKM. V gave up 2 bases and J gave up 4 bases, with 11 bases separating them. This CDR3 spans 14 amino acids. CDR3 DNA sequence: TGTGCCAGCAGTTTAGAGGATGTCGCCACTGAAGCTTTCTTT. Translating it yields CASSLEDVATEAFF.

The chain's CDR3 is CASLWTVTYEQYF. The CDR3 coding sequence is TGTGCCAGCCTTTGGACAGTTACCTACGAGCAGTACTTC. The rearrangement joins TRBV6-5 to TRBJ2-7, with D possibly being TRBD1 (6 bases). CDR1 is MNHEY and CDR2 is SVGAGI in the germline V gene. The germline V and J ends were trimmed by 8 bases and 2 bases, with 13 bases remaining between them. The length of the CDR3 is 13 residues.

This chain uses TRBV6-2 or TRBV6-3 with TRBJ1-1; 8 bases agree with TRBD1. The CDR3 totals 18 residues. Germline lookup yields CDR1 MNHEY and CDR2 SVGEGT. With V trimmed by 2 bases and J by 1 base, 12 bases remained unmatched. CDR3 in amino acids: CASSYRQGADFQNTEAFF. CDR3 in DNA: TGTGCCAGCAGTTACCGTCAGGGGGCTGATTTCCAGAACACTGAAGCTTTCTTT.